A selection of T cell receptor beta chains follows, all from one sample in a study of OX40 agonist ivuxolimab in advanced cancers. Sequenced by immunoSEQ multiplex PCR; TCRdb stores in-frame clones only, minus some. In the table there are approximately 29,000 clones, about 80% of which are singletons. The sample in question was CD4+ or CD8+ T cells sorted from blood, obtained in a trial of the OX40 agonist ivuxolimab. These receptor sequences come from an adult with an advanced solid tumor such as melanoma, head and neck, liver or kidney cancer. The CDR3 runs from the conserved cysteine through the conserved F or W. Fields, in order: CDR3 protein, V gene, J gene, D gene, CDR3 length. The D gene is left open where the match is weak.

CDR3 protein: CASSLGRDSSYEQYF
V gene: TRBV7-3
J gene: TRBJ2-7
D gene: .
CDR3 length: 15

CDR3 protein: CASSQGASQTNTEAFF
V gene: TRBV4-1
J gene: TRBJ1-1
D gene: .
CDR3 length: 16

CDR3 protein: CASSLGGTEIYGYTF
V gene: TRBV7-9
J gene: TRBJ1-2
D gene: .
CDR3 length: 15

CDR3 protein: CASSPWVYQETQYF
V gene: TRBV7-9
J gene: TRBJ2-5
D gene: .
CDR3 length: 14

CDR3 protein: CASSQVGTGDNYGYTF
V gene: TRBV5-8
J gene: TRBJ1-2
D gene: TRBD1
CDR3 length: 16

CDR3 protein: CASSIGGGTYEQYF
V gene: TRBV19
J gene: TRBJ2-7
D gene: TRBD2
CDR3 length: 14

CDR3 protein: CSVEGQGRNEQYF
V gene: TRBV29-1
J gene: TRBJ2-7
D gene: TRBD1
CDR3 length: 13

CDR3 protein: CASSGSQGNNYGYTF
V gene: TRBV28
J gene: TRBJ1-2
D gene: .
CDR3 length: 15

CDR3 protein: CASSIRDRGSTDTQYF
V gene: TRBV9
J gene: TRBJ2-3
D gene: TRBD1
CDR3 length: 16

CDR3 protein: CASSLSRENEQYF
V gene: TRBV28
J gene: TRBJ2-7
D gene: .
CDR3 length: 13

CDR3 protein: CSVRDTNRYGYTF
V gene: TRBV29-1
J gene: TRBJ1-2
D gene: .
CDR3 length: 13

CDR3 protein: CASSSGASSYNEQFF
V gene: TRBV7-3
J gene: TRBJ2-1
D gene: TRBD2
CDR3 length: 15

CDR3 protein: CASSQEGTGYGYTF
V gene: TRBV4-3
J gene: TRBJ1-2
D gene: TRBD1
CDR3 length: 14

CDR3 protein: CASSSRTSGGPRGQYF
V gene: TRBV7-3
J gene: TRBJ2-3
D gene: TRBD2
CDR3 length: 16

CDR3 protein: CASGLALQGYGSNQPQHF
V gene: TRBV12-5
J gene: TRBJ1-5
D gene: TRBD1
CDR3 length: 18

CDR3 protein: CASSRAGETPDTQYF
V gene: TRBV27
J gene: TRBJ2-3
D gene: TRBD2
CDR3 length: 15

CDR3 protein: CASRPGHEIKTGELFF
V gene: TRBV19
J gene: TRBJ2-2
D gene: .
CDR3 length: 16

CDR3 protein: CASSLEGGAGYTF
V gene: TRBV5-4
J gene: TRBJ1-2
D gene: .
CDR3 length: 13

CDR3 protein: CASSLSPDRGDTIYF
V gene: TRBV27
J gene: TRBJ1-3
D gene: TRBD1
CDR3 length: 15

CDR3 protein: CASSLEAFF
V gene: TRBV7-9
J gene: TRBJ1-1
D gene: .
CDR3 length: 9

CDR3 protein: CASSLIQGQNEQFF
V gene: TRBV7-7
J gene: TRBJ2-1
D gene: TRBD1
CDR3 length: 14

CDR3 protein: CASSILGQSTEAFF
V gene: TRBV19
J gene: TRBJ1-1
D gene: TRBD1
CDR3 length: 14

CDR3 protein: CASSPPGGYEQYF
V gene: TRBV7-2
J gene: TRBJ2-7
D gene: .
CDR3 length: 13

CDR3 protein: CASSLRSREQYF
V gene: TRBV4-2
J gene: TRBJ2-7
D gene: .
CDR3 length: 12

CDR3 protein: CASSPVGGREQYF
V gene: TRBV18
J gene: TRBJ2-7
D gene: .
CDR3 length: 13

CDR3 protein: CASSQDGGSTDTQYF
V gene: TRBV4-2
J gene: TRBJ2-3
D gene: TRBD2
CDR3 length: 15

CDR3 protein: CASSSPPDLREQYF
V gene: TRBV7-3
J gene: TRBJ2-7
D gene: .
CDR3 length: 14

CDR3 protein: CASSLRGIQYF
V gene: TRBV5-4
J gene: TRBJ2-4
D gene: .
CDR3 length: 11

CDR3 protein: CASSQVLGGDLRYF
V gene: TRBV4-2
J gene: TRBJ2-7
D gene: TRBD2
CDR3 length: 14

CDR3 protein: CASSLGGSYNEQFF
V gene: TRBV5-4
J gene: TRBJ2-1
D gene: .
CDR3 length: 14

CDR3 protein: CASSPGGEQYF
V gene: TRBV5-6
J gene: TRBJ2-7
D gene: .
CDR3 length: 11

CDR3 protein: CASSQTPPDRAGQPQHF
V gene: TRBV23-1
J gene: TRBJ1-5
D gene: TRBD1
CDR3 length: 17

CDR3 protein: CASSLAPSDEQYF
V gene: TRBV7-6
J gene: TRBJ2-7
D gene: .
CDR3 length: 13

CDR3 protein: CASSPGTWDTEQYF
V gene: TRBV7-3
J gene: TRBJ2-7
D gene: .
CDR3 length: 14

CDR3 protein: CASSQGIYYEQYF
V gene: TRBV18
J gene: TRBJ2-7
D gene: .
CDR3 length: 13

CDR3 protein: CAIPRGAGGSQETQYF
V gene: TRBV7-9
J gene: TRBJ2-5
D gene: .
CDR3 length: 16

CDR3 protein: CASSLNSGELFF
V gene: TRBV11-3
J gene: TRBJ2-2
D gene: .
CDR3 length: 12

CDR3 protein: CASQGAGELFF
V gene: TRBV19
J gene: TRBJ2-2
D gene: .
CDR3 length: 11

CDR3 protein: CASSIGANYGYTF
V gene: TRBV19
J gene: TRBJ1-2
D gene: .
CDR3 length: 13

CDR3 protein: CAISEPGTGVPEAFF
V gene: TRBV10-3
J gene: TRBJ1-1
D gene: TRBD1
CDR3 length: 15

CDR3 protein: CASSLVGTGLGYTF
V gene: TRBV5-6
J gene: TRBJ1-2
D gene: .
CDR3 length: 14